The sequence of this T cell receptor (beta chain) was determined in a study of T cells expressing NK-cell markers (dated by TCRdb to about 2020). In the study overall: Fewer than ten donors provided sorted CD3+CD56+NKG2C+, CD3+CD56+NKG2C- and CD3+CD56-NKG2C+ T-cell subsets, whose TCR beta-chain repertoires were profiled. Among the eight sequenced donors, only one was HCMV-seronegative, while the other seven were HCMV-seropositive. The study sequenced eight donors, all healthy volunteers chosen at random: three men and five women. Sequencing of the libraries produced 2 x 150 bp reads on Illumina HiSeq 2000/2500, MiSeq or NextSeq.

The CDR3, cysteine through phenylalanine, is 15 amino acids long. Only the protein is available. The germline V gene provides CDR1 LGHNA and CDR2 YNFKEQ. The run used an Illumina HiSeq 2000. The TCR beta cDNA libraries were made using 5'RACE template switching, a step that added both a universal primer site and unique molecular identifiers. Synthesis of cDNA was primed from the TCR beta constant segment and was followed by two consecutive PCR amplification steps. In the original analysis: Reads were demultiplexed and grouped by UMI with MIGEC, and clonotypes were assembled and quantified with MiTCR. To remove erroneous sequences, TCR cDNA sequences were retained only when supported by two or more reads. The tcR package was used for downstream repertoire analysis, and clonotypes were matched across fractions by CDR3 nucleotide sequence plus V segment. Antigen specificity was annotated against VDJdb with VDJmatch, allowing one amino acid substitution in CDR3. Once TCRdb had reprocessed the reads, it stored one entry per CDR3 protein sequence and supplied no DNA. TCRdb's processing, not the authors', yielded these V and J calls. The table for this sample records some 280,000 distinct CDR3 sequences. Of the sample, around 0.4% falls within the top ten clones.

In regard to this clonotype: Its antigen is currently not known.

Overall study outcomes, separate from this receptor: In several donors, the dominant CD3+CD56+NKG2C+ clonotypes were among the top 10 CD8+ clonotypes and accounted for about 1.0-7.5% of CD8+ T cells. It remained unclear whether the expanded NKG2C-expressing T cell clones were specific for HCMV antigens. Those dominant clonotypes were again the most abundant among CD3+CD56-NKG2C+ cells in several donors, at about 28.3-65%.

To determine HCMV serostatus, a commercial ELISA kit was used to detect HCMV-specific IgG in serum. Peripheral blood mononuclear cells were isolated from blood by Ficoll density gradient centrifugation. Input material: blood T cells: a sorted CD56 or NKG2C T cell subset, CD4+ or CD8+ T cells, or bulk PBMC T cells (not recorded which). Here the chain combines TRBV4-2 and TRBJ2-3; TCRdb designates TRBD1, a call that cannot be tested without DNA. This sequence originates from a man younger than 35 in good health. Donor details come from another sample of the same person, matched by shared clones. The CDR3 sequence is CASSQDGAGTNTQYF.